This TCR beta chain was recovered during a study of regulatory T cells in long-lasting Graves disease. Documented time point: newly diagnosed GD, antithyroid drugs for less than 3 months. From RNA extracted from PBMCs, the TCR library was made. Arm-PCR of CDR3 regions and iRepertoire HTBI primers were used to build TCR beta libraries. TCRdb processed the multiplex PCR reads anew with MiXCR; each CDR3 protein has one entry. The data show 200,000 to 250,000 distinct CDR3 sequences, over 20% seen once. This clonotype was observed many times. The germline gives CDR1 SGHRS, CDR2 YFSETQ. CDR3 size: 17 residues. V lost 0 bases and J 3 bases, leaving 18 bases between the germline ends.

This chain links TRBV5-1 with TRBJ1-1; D gene uncertain. The source is a female donor with Graves disease. The sequencing here drew on peripheral blood mononuclear cells (PBMCs), taken at new diagnosis, from a patient treated with antithyroid drugs. CDR3 sequence reads: CASSLGWVRAGDTEAFF. The DNA for the CDR3 is TGCGCCAGCAGCTTGGGCTGGGTTAGAGCGGGTGACACTGAAGCTTTCTTT. Full variable domain (remainder filled in from reference TRBV5-1 and TRBJ1-1): KAGVTQTPRYLIKTRGQQVTLSCSPISGHRSVSWYQQTPGQGLQFLFEYFSETQRNKGNFPGRFSGRQFSNSRSEMNVSTLELGDSALYLCASSLGWVRAGDTEAFFGQGTRLTVV.